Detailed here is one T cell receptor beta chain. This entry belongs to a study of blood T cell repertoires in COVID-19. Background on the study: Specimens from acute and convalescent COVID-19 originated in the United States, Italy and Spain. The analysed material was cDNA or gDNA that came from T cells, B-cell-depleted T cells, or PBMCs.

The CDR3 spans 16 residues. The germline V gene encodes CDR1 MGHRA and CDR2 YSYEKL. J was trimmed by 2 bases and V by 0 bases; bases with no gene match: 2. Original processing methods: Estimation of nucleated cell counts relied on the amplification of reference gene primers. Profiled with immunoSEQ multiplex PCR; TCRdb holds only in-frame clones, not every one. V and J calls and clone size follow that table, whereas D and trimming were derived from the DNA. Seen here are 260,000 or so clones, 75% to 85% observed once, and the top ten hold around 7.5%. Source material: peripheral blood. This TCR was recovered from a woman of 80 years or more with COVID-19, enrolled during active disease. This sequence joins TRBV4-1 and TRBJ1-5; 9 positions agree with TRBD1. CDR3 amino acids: CASSQERTGGNQPQHF. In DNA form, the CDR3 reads TGCGCCAGCAGCCAAGAAAGGACAGGGGGCAATCAGCCCCAGCATTTT.